A selection of T cell receptor beta chains follows, all from one sample in a study of control samples from healthy donors and cancer patients. The repertoire was sequenced with immunoSEQ multiplex PCR; TCRdb's copy has only in-frame clones and lacks some. The sample contains 60,000 to 75,000 clones, approximately 90% of which appear only once. Sequenced input: PBMCs. The receptors come from a man in his fifties or sixties with colorectal cancer. The CDR3 runs from the conserved cysteine through the conserved F or W. A D gene is named only where the DNA matches it firmly. Size values are once, few and many counts, or a class for expanded clones, and some rows have none.

clone size	CDR3 length	V gene	D gene	J gene	CDR3 protein	CDR3 DNA
.	15	TRBV7-9	.	TRBJ1-1	CASSPLGANWTEAFF	TGTGCCAGCAGCCCCCTGGGGGCGAATTGGACTGAAGCTTTCTTT
once	12	TRBV6-2/TRBV6-3	TRBD2	TRBJ2-7	CASSSGGGEQYF	TGTGCCAGCAGTTCGGGAGGGGGTGAGCAGTACTTC
.	16	TRBV5-1	TRBD2	TRBJ2-7	CASSPAPSGGANEQYF	TGCGCCAGCAGCCCTGCCCCTAGCGGGGGGGCGAATGAGCAGTACTTC
.	11	TRBV25-1	.	TRBJ1-6	CASSDNSPLHF	TGTGCCAGCAGTGATAATTCACCCCTCCACTTT
.	14	TRBV2	.	TRBJ1-3	CASRERLSGNTIYF	TGTGCCAGCAGAGAGAGACTCTCTGGAAACACCATATATTTT
.	14	TRBV28	.	TRBJ2-7	CASSLGGHSGEQYF	TGTGCCAGCAGTTTAGGTGGGCACTCTGGCGAGCAGTACTTC
.	16	TRBV5-1	.	TRBJ1-4	CASSLAGVEANEKLFF	TGCGCCAGCAGCTTGGCTGGGGTGGAGGCTAATGAAAAACTGTTTTTT
.	14	TRBV18	TRBD1	TRBJ1-2	CASSPLGTDYGYTF	TGTGCCAGCTCACCACTAGGGACAGACTATGGCTACACCTTC
.	14	TRBV3-1/TRBV3-2	TRBD1	TRBJ1-5	CASSPRDRGQPQHF	TGTGCCAGCAGCCCCCGGGACAGGGGCCAGCCCCAGCATTTT
.	13	TRBV15	.	TRBJ1-4	CATSRGRWEKLFF	TGTGCCACCAGCAGAGGACGGTGGGAAAAACTGTTTTTT
.	13	TRBV2	TRBD1	TRBJ1-1	CASSTGPNTEAFF	TGTGCCAGCTCGACAGGGCCTAACACTGAAGCTTTCTTT
.	15	TRBV30	TRBD1	TRBJ1-1	CAGSLRTGGNTEAFF	TGTGCCGGCAGCCTTAGGACAGGGGGGAACACTGAAGCTTTCTTT
.	17	TRBV5-1	TRBD2	TRBJ2-2	CASSLAGAGGDTGELFF	TGCGCCAGCAGCTTGGCCGGGGCGGGGGGCGACACCGGGGAGCTGTTTTTT
.	12	TRBV2	.	TRBJ2-5	CASSELEETQYF	TGTGCCAGCAGTGAATTAGAAGAGACCCAGTACTTC
.	18	TRBV5-1	TRBD1	TRBJ1-1	CASSLGQGGGGLNTEAFF	TGCGCCAGCAGCTTGGGACAGGGTGGAGGGGGGCTGAACACTGAAGCTTTCTTT
.	15	TRBV6-2/TRBV6-3	TRBD1	TRBJ1-2	CASSPRDREHYGYTF	TGTGCCAGCAGTCCCCGGGACAGGGAACACTATGGCTACACCTTC
.	16	TRBV6-2/TRBV6-3	.	TRBJ1-2	CASSYSPLTDHYGYTF	TGTGCCAGCAGTTACTCTCCCCTGACGGACCACTATGGCTACACCTTC
.	16	TRBV7-2	.	TRBJ2-7	CASSLQPGTGSGEQYF	TGTGCCAGCAGCCTACAACCCGGGACTGGGTCTGGCGAGCAGTACTTC
.	12	TRBV25-1	.	TRBJ2-7	CASTLGTYEQYF	TGTGCCAGCACCTTAGGGACGTACGAGCAGTACTTC
.	15	TRBV9	.	TRBJ2-3	CASSHPGDWTDTQYF	TGTGCCAGCAGCCACCCGGGGGATTGGACAGATACGCAGTATTTT
.	17	TRBV3-1/TRBV3-2	TRBD2	TRBJ2-1	CASSQDHSGGLYNEQFF	TGTGCCAGCAGCCAAGACCATAGCGGGGGCCTGTACAATGAGCAGTTCTTC
.	15	TRBV7-6	.	TRBJ1-1	CASSLGGGMNTEAFF	TGTGCCAGCAGCTTAGGAGGCGGCATGAACACTGAAGCTTTCTTT
.	16	TRBV28	TRBD1	TRBJ1-4	CASRRGAGTGNEKLFF	TGTGCCAGCAGAAGGGGAGCCGGGACAGGAAATGAAAAACTGTTTTTT
.	17	TRBV28	.	TRBJ2-3	CASSFLGRATLTDTQYF	TGTGCCAGCAGTTTTTTGGGGCGGGCCACTTTAACAGATACGCAGTATTTT
few	10	TRBV29-1	.	TRBJ2-1	CSVAYHEQFF	TGCAGCGTTGCCTACCATGAGCAGTTCTTC
.	14	TRBV18	.	TRBJ2-2	CASSRRTRTGELFF	TGTGCCAGCTCAAGGCGAACTCGCACCGGGGAGCTGTTTTTT
.	8	TRBV29-1	.	TRBJ1-2	CSVGGYTF	TGCAGCGTTGGCGGCTACACCTTC
.	16	TRBV4-3	.	TRBJ2-3	CASSQPPLAYQDTQYF	TGCGCCAGCAGCCAACCTCCCCTAGCGTATCAAGATACGCAGTATTTT
once	15	TRBV30	TRBD1	TRBJ1-5	CAWTGQGMGRQPQHF	TGTGCCTGGACGGGACAGGGGATGGGGAGGCAGCCCCAGCATTTT
.	17	TRBV21-1	.	TRBJ1-5	CASSTVCRGAKGQPQHF	TGTGCCAGCAGCACCGTCTGCCGCGGAGCAAAAGGTCAGCCCCAGCATTTT
.	17	TRBV7-6	TRBD1	TRBJ2-2	CASSGTGSRKSTGELFF	TGTGCCAGCTCCGGGACAGGTTCACGGAAAAGCACCGGGGAGCTGTTTTTT
.	14	TRBV3-1/TRBV3-2	TRBD1	TRBJ1-1	CASSLGQRNTEAFF	TGTGCCAGCAGCTTGGGACAGCGGAACACTGAAGCTTTCTTT
.	15	TRBV6-6	.	TRBJ2-7	CASSYRDPRTYEQYF	TGTGCCAGCAGTTATCGGGACCCTCGGACCTACGAGCAGTACTTC
.	15	TRBV6-2/TRBV6-3	TRBD1	TRBJ1-1	CASSLQGAGSTEAFF	TGTGCCAGCAGTCTACAGGGGGCAGGGAGTACTGAAGCTTTCTTT
.	12	TRBV11-3	.	TRBJ2-7	CASSPYTGEQYF	TGTGCCAGCAGTCCTTATACGGGCGAGCAGTACTTC
.	15	TRBV24-1	.	TRBJ2-5	CATSDPGTPQETQYF	TGTGCCACCAGTGACCCCGGGACGCCGCAAGAGACCCAGTACTTC
.	11	TRBV12-3/TRBV12-4	.	TRBJ2-1	CASSSRTKQFF	TGTGCCAGCAGTTCTCGGACGAAGCAGTTCTTC
.	15	TRBV7-9	.	TRBJ1-2	CASRPTKGGNYGYTF	TGTGCCAGCAGACCGACAAAGGGGGGAAACTATGGCTACACCTTC
.	14	TRBV7-8	TRBD1	TRBJ1-2	CASSRRDRSYGYTF	TGTGCCAGCAGCCGCCGGGACAGAAGCTATGGCTACACCTTC
.	17	TRBV5-1	TRBD2	TRBJ2-2	CASSIPRGGAGAGELFF	TGCGCCAGCAGCATCCCTCGCGGGGGGGCCGGTGCCGGGGAGCTGTTTTTT
.	14	TRBV5-4	TRBD1	TRBJ1-2	CASSLDRQGAGYTF	TGTGCCAGCAGCTTGGATAGGCAGGGGGCGGGCTACACCTTC
.	12	TRBV6-5	.	TRBJ1-6	CASSPGDSPLHF	TGTGCCAGCAGTCCGGGAGATTCACCCCTCCACTTT
.	16	TRBV5-5	.	TRBJ2-3	CASSSVPGPSTDTQYF	TGTGCCAGCAGCTCCGTTCCAGGGCCTAGCACAGATACGCAGTATTTT
.	12	TRBV12-3/TRBV12-4	.	TRBJ2-5	CASRGGTETQYF	TGTGCCAGCAGAGGGGGAACAGAGACCCAGTACTTC
.	15	TRBV18	TRBD1	TRBJ1-2	CASSPGQPSNYGYTF	TGTGCCAGCTCACCGGGACAGCCCAGTAACTATGGCTACACCTTC
.	16	TRBV28	TRBD1	TRBJ1-5	CASSPGTGGIGQPQHF	TGTGCCAGCAGTCCCGGGACAGGGGGTATCGGTCAGCCCCAGCATTTT
.	13	TRBV11-2	.	TRBJ2-7	CASSLGQGFEQYF	TGTGCCAGCAGCTTAGGTCAGGGGTTCGAGCAGTACTTC
.	13	TRBV5-5	.	TRBJ1-1	CASSVARNTEAFF	TGTGCCAGCAGCGTGGCCAGGAACACTGAAGCTTTCTTT
.	16	TRBV7-6	TRBD1	TRBJ2-5	CASSLAGQGAGETQYF	TGTGCCAGCAGCTTAGCTGGACAGGGGGCCGGAGAGACCCAGTACTTC